This TCR beta chain comes out of a study of cytomegalovirus exposure and HLA in healthy donors. V was pared by 4 bases and J by 6 bases, with 11 bases between. CDR1 is SQVTM and CDR2 is ANQGSEA in the germline V gene. The CDR3 is 12 residues long. Whole-study findings and limits: According to the study, about 180 TCR beta chains were cytomegalovirus-associated. Whilst most TCR sequences proved rare, a subset of public TCRs occurred across many donors. According to a subsequent analysis, TCR clusters from the first cohort were inclined to appear together in the 130 or so validation repertoires. Published work reported that the classifier diagnosed cytomegalovirus status with high specificity and sensitivity.

In the case of this clone: Its target is not known.

Profiled with immunoSEQ multiplex PCR; TCRdb holds only in-frame clones, not every one. The table lists around 300,000 clones, approximately 90% of them singletons, with about 1% in the top ten. What was sequenced was PBMCs. The J gene is TRBJ2-3, the V gene TRBV29-1; D perhaps matches TRBD1 (6 bases). The sequence derives from a young woman in good health and CMV-seropositive. The CDR3 sequence is CSVGQGTDTQYF. The CDR3 coding sequence is TGCAGCGTTGGCCAGGGGACGGATACGCAGTATTTT.